This T cell receptor beta chain was profiled in a study of cytomegalovirus exposure and HLA in healthy donors. Study summary: Most donors, less than 85% of over 350 genotyped, fell in the Caucasian-associated ancestry cluster. Study observations and caveats: Excluded were some V segments that proved indistinguishable, including TRBV6-2 and TRBV6-3. The study listed some 160 cytomegalovirus-associated TCR beta chains.

This PCR relied on a set of 60 Vbeta primers and 13 Jbeta primers. Sequencing was performed with immunoSEQ multiplex PCR; in TCRdb, only in-frame clones are kept and a portion is missing. The table has about 200,000 clones, approximately 79% seen once; the top ten hold 1.7%. Trimming left V 5 bases short and J 9 bases short, with 14 bases between. The CDR3 has 13 residues. Germline assignment: CDR1 LNHDA and CDR2 SQIVND (reference sequence). On this clone: Its antigen is unknown.

The sequenced material came from PBMCs. The V call is TRBV19, the J call TRBJ2-1; unclear D gene. The TCR sequence derives from a man in his fifties or sixties in good health and CMV-seronegative. The CDR3 DNA reads as TGTGCCAGTAGTCCCCATTCCGAGGTTGAGCAGTTCTTC. Translation: CASSPHSEVEQFF.